A single T cell receptor beta chain is shown here with its context. The sample belongs to a study of blood T cells in healthy people across ages. With a J-beta primer mix and a sample-barcoded 5' primer, a second PCR ran about 7 to 12 cycles. TCRdb recomputed calls from the 5' RACE reads with MiXCR, one row per CDR3 protein. The sample has approximately 2,000,000 distinct CDR3 sequences; around 42% are singletons. The CDR3 sequence is 14 residues long. V was trimmed by 6 bases and J by 10 bases, leaving 21 bases between them. Germline loops: CDR1 ENHRY, CDR2 SYGVKD. The chain recombines TRBV10-3 with TRBJ1-1; TRBD1 is a possible D gene (5 bases). The sequencing sample was made of blood. This TCR was sampled from a human donor in good health. CDR3: CAIRDSGGAGTAFF. In DNA, the CDR3 is TGTGCCATCAGGGATTCCGGTGGGGCAGGGACAGCTTTCTTT.